A few counts support the clone carrying this T cell receptor (beta chain). No antigen is known for it. A clone one base away is much larger, so this may be a read error. Other DNA sequences of this sample code for an identical CDR3. TCRdb's copy holds only in-frame clones and misses some; the assay was immunoSEQ multiplex PCR. Among about 2 million clones listed, 95% were seen once. The entry originates in a study of shared clonotypes between healthy human individuals. The V and J ends lost 2 bases and 3 bases respectively, with 2 bases between them. CDR1 is SGHTA and CDR2 is FQGNSA in the germline V gene. The CDR3 has 11 residues. Overall study findings and caveats: Generation probability values for non-shared clonotypes were lower than those for clonotypes shared by all four donors.

The sequence was collected from a man aged 18 to 35 in good health. Sequenced input: naive CD4+ T cells sorted from blood. The subset here: CD45RA+ positively selected. The V gene is TRBV7-2, the J gene TRBJ2-7; no clear D. The CDR3, as DNA: TGTGCCAGCAGCTTATACTACGAGCAGTACTTC. Translated: CASSLYYEQYF.